These 15 T cell receptor beta chains came from one sample sequenced in a study of T cell responses to AZD1222 COVID-19 vaccine. Assay used: immunoSEQ multiplex PCR; TCRdb lists only in-frame clones, some missing. Among about 69,000 clones listed, roughly 85% were seen once. This specimen was peripheral blood, taken 28 days after the second AZD1222 dose. These receptors originate from an adult who received the AZD1222 COVID-19 vaccine.

This clone was counted only a few times. The V gene is TRBV18, the J gene TRBJ1-2; D might be TRBD1 (6 bases). V lost 3 bases and J lost 0, with 11 bases in between. The CDR3 loop spans 15 amino acids. The germline CDR1 and CDR2 sequences are KGHSH and LQKENI. The DNA of the CDR3 is TGTGCCAGCTCACCGCTCGACAGGACTAACTATGGCTACACCTTC. Its protein is CASSPLDRTNYGYTF. Using reference TRBV18 and TRBJ1-2 for the parts outside the CDR3, the full variable domain is NAGVMQNPRHLVRRRGQEARLRCSPMKGHSHVYWYRQLPEEGLKFMVYLQKENIIDESGMPKERFSAEFPKEGPSILRIQQVVRGDSAAYFCASSPLDRTNYGYTFGSGTRLTVV.

The rearrangement joins TRBV25-1 to TRBJ2-3; D unresolved. The germline CDR1 and CDR2 sequences are MGHDK and SYGVNS. The germline V and J ends were trimmed by 1 base and 1 base, with 9 bases remaining between them. The CDR3 spans 15 residues. CDR3 sequence: CASSESGWGTDTQYF. The CDR3 nucleotides read TGTGCCAGCAGTGAATCAGGATGGGGCACAGATACGCAGTATTTT.

V usage is TRBV3-1 (or the pseudogene TRBV3-2) and J usage is TRBJ2-7, with D possibly being TRBD1 (5 bases). The CDR3 contains 14 residues. V was trimmed by 5 bases and J by 3 bases, leaving 14 bases between them. Germline assignment: CDR1 LGHDT and CDR2 YNNKEL (reference sequence). CDR3 sequence (DNA): TGTGCCAGCAGCTTCCGACAAAGGGGCTACGAGCAGTACTTC. Translation: CASSFRQRGYEQYF.

The rearrangement joins TRBV2 to TRBJ2-2; TRBD1 might be the D (6 bases). This CDR3 region has 15 residues. V gave up 4 bases and J gave up 2 bases, with 11 bases separating them. Per germline, CDR1 SNHLY and CDR2 FYNNEI. The CDR3 coding sequence is TGTGCCAGCAGTGTTTACAGGGCTAACACCGGGGAGCTGTTTTTT. This sequence encodes CASSVYRANTGELFF.

The count of this clone is one. V usage is TRBV11-2 and J usage is TRBJ2-5; a weak D match, TRBD1 (6 bases). The CDR3 is 11 amino acids. V dropped 6 bases and J dropped 9 bases, with 11 bases sitting between them. Germline CDR1 is SGHAT and CDR2 is FQNNGV. This CDR3 is CASRQEGAQYF. In DNA form, the CDR3 reads TGTGCCAGCAGACAAGAGGGGGCCCAGTACTTC. Supplemented by reference TRBV11-2 and TRBJ2-5, the full variable domain reads EAGVAQSPRYKIIEKRQSVAFWCNPISGHATLYWYQQILGQGPKLLIQFQNNGVVDDSQLPKDRFSAERLKGVDSTLKIQPAKLEDSAVYLCASRQEGAQYFGPGTRLLVL.

In this sample, this clone turned up many times. CDR3 amino acids: CASSYSGTDLYEQYF. CDR3 DNA: TGTGCCAGCAGTTACTCAGGGACAGACCTCTACGAGCAGTACTTC. This chain uses TRBV6-6 with TRBJ2-7; 7 positions match TRBD1. CDR3 length: 15 residues. V shed 0 bases and J 3 bases; nucleotides not matched to a gene: 5. Per germline, CDR1 MNHNY and CDR2 SVGAGI (reference sequence).

This clone occurred a few times. The gene calls are TRBV19 and TRBJ2-7; D is unresolved. Germline-derived CDR1 and CDR2 are LNHDA and SQIVND (reference sequence). CDR3 length: 11 residues. V lost 8 bases and J 0 bases, leaving 5 bases between the germline ends. Written as DNA, the CDR3 is TGTGCCAGTGGACCCTCCTACGAGCAGTACTTC. This sequence encodes CASGPSYEQYF.

The gene calls are TRBV7-9 and TRBJ2-2; 14 bases match TRBD2. This CDR3 is built from 17 residues. The J segment lost 4 bases and the V segment lost 6 bases, leaving 7 bases of the junction unmatched. Germline V gene data show CDR1 as SEHNR and CDR2 as FQNEAQ (reference sequence). CDR3 nucleotides: TGTGCCAGCAGGGGACTAGCGGGAGTCTCGGGCACCGGGGAGCTGTTTTTT. Amino acid sequence: CASRGLAGVSGTGELFF.

The DNA for the CDR3 is TGTGCCAGCAACCAGGGAAACACCATATATTTT. Translation: CASNQGNTIYF. The chain links TRBV12-3 or TRBV12-4 to TRBJ1-3; D remains unclear. The CDR3 consists of 11 residues. V was clipped by 7 bases and J by 4 bases, with 5 bases between them.

J is TRBJ1-1 and V is TRBV7-2, with 8 bases fitting TRBD1. Per the germline V gene, CDR1 is SGHTA and CDR2 is FQGNSA. The V gene end was trimmed by 4 bases and the J gene end by 3 bases; junction bases not matched to a gene: 4. CDR3 length equals 14 residues. In DNA form, the CDR3 reads TGTGCCAGCAGCTACCAGACAGGGGACACTGAAGCTTTCTTT. This sequence encodes CASSYQTGDTEAFF.

This chain links TRBV7-6 with TRBJ2-7; 8 nucleotides align to TRBD2. After removal of 3 bases from V and 0 bases from J, the junction contained 4 bases not matched to a gene. The CDR3 extends over 15 amino acids. CDR1 SGHVS and CDR2 FNYEAQ come from the germline V gene. The CDR3 region is CASSFGGGSSYEQYF. As DNA, the CDR3 is TGTGCCAGCAGCTTCGGGGGGGGCAGCTCCTACGAGCAGTACTTC. Full variable domain (rest looked up from reference TRBV7-6 and TRBJ2-7): GAGVSQSPRYKVTKRGQDVALRCDPISGHVSLYWYRQALGQGPEFLTYFNYEAQQDKSGLPNDRFSAERPEGSISTLTIQRTEQRDSAMYRCASSFGGGSSYEQYFGPGTRLTVT.

The rearrangement links TRBV11-2 to TRBJ1-1; perhaps TRBD1 as D (6 bases). Trimming left V 0 bases short and J 11 bases short, with 10 bases between. The CDR3 runs 12 residues. Germline loops: CDR1 SGHAT, CDR2 FQNNGV. Here the CDR3 DNA reads TGTGCCAGCAGCTTAGATAGGGGGGAGGCTTTCTTT. Protein product: CASSLDRGEAFF.

The chain joins TRBV7-9 to TRBJ1-4, with D hard to call. Between the trimmed V and J ends, which lost 2 bases and 7 bases, there was a span of 8 bases. The CDR3 spans 13 residues. CDR1 SEHNR and CDR2 FQNEAQ come from the germline V gene (reference sequence). The CDR3 DNA sequence: TGTGCCAGCAGCTTAAACGCAGGTGAAAAACTGTTTTTT. This codes for CASSLNAGEKLFF.

V gene TRBV28 combines with J gene TRBJ2-1, with D uncertain. There are 14 residues in the CDR3. Trimming stripped 5 bases from V and 3 bases from J, with 11 bases between. The germline gives CDR1 MDHEN, CDR2 SYDVKM. CDR3 sequence: CASSLIGSYNEQFF. The DNA for the CDR3 is TGTGCCAGCAGTCTTATTGGAAGCTACAATGAGCAGTTCTTC.

V is TRBV13 and J is TRBJ1-2, with TRBD1 as a possible D gene (5 bases). The CDR3 extends over 13 amino acids. V lost 8 bases and J lost 7, with 17 bases in between. Germline V gene lookup returns CDR1 PRHDT and CDR2 FYEKMQ (reference sequence). The CDR3: CASSPRGEAGYTF. Written as DNA, the CDR3 is TGTGCCAGCTCCCCACGGGGCGAGGCTGGCTACACCTTC.